Listed here are 11 T cell receptor beta chains from one sample, sequenced in a study of blood T cell repertoires in COVID-19. Clones were sequenced by immunoSEQ multiplex PCR, and TCRdb holds only the in-frame ones, with some missing. This table has 140,000 or so clones, 82% appearing once. The specimen sequenced was peripheral blood. The receptors were sampled from an elderly woman with acute or convalescent COVID-19.

The V gene is TRBV7-2, the J gene TRBJ2-1, with 10 bases identical to TRBD2. The V gene's germline CDR1 is SGHTA and CDR2 FQGNSA. The ends lost 3 bases at V and 4 bases at J; junction bases unmatched: 3. This CDR3 is 15 amino acids long. This CDR3 is CASSFLAGAYNEQFF. CDR3 in DNA: TGTGCCAGCAGCTTCCTAGCGGGAGCTTACAATGAGCAGTTCTTC.

The chain recombines TRBV5-1 with TRBJ2-3; 8 nucleotides align to TRBD2. Germline V gene sequence: CDR1 SGHRS, CDR2 YFSETQ. J gave up 6 bases and V 5 bases, and 14 bases lay outside the gene matches. The CDR3 has 16 amino acids. CDR3: CASRAGTRYFLDTQYF. The DNA for the CDR3 is TGCGCCAGCAGAGCCGGGACTAGATATTTCTTGGATACGCAGTATTTT. The variable domain in full, with the rest retrieved from reference TRBV5-1 and TRBJ2-3, is KAGVTQTPRYLIKTRGQQVTLSCSPISGHRSVSWYQQTPGQGLQFLFEYFSETQRNKGNFPGRFSGRQFSNSRSEMNVSTLELGDSALYLCASRAGTRYFLDTQYFGPGTRLTVL.

CDR3 sequence: CASSLAPGSYGYTF. The CDR3 DNA sequence: TGCGCCAGCAGCTTGGCCCCAGGGTCCTATGGCTACACCTTC. V and J are TRBV5-1 and TRBJ1-2; D is possibly TRBD1 (5 bases). This CDR3 contains 14 residues. The V gene lost 0 bases and the J gene lost 4 bases, with 10 bases spanning the gap. From germline, CDR1 is SGHRS and CDR2 YFSETQ.

The CDR3: CASSPGGVANYGYTF. In DNA, the CDR3 is TGTGCCAGCTCCCCGGGAGGGGTCGCTAACTATGGCTACACCTTC. The chain combines TRBV18 with TRBJ1-2; tentatively, D is TRBD1 (5 bases). With 6 bases removed from V and 0 bases from J, the gap between germline ends came to 14 bases. There are 15 residues in the CDR3. Germline CDR1 and CDR2: KGHSH and LQKENI. Drawing the rest from reference TRBV18 and TRBJ1-2, the complete variable domain is NAGVMQNPRHLVRRRGQEARLRCSPMKGHSHVYWYRQLPEEGLKFMVYLQKENIIDESGMPKERFSAEFPKEGPSILRIQQVVRGDSAAYFCASSPGGVANYGYTFGSGTRLTVV.

This clone was recorded a few times. This chain joins TRBV27 and TRBJ1-1; D remains unclear. The CDR3 runs to 14 residues. Trimming removed 2 bases at V and 5 bases at J, with 12 bases between. Germline V gene sequence: CDR1 MNHEY, CDR2 SMNVEV (reference sequence). CDR3 region: CASSLSFGGTEAFF. CDR3 bases: TGTGCCAGCAGTTTAAGTTTCGGCGGGACTGAAGCTTTCTTT.

The genes are TRBV21-1 and TRBJ2-3; TRBD2 is the table's D call and was not checked against the DNA. TRBV21-1 is classified as a pseudogene. The CDR3 covers 15 residues. CDR3 loop: CASSKADGVTDTQYF. The CDR3 DNA sequence: TGTGCCAGCAGCAAAGCGGACGGGGTCACAGATACGCAGTATTTT.

The chain recombines TRBV9 with TRBJ2-4; tentative D call: TRBD2 (6 bases). This CDR3 region has 17 residues. Trimming removed 1 base at V and 0 bases at J, with 14 bases between. Germline CDR1 reads SGDLS; CDR2 reads YYNGEE. This CDR3 is CASSVRGTPLAKNIQYF. CDR3 coding DNA: TGTGCCAGCAGCGTACGGGGGACGCCGCTAGCCAAAAACATTCAGTACTTC.

V usage is TRBV20-1 and J usage is TRBJ1-1; D remains ambiguous. CDR1 and CDR2 (germline): DFQATT, SNEGSKA (reference sequence). CDR3 length: 16 amino acids. V was pared by 3 bases and J by 1 base, with 18 bases between. CDR3 nucleotide sequence: TGCAGTGCTAGTCAGATCGGGAACCGGTGGAACACTGAAGCTTTCTTT. Encoded protein: CSASQIGNRWNTEAFF.

This clone was recorded a few times. The genes are TRBV19 and TRBJ1-5; D remains ambiguous. The V end lost 1 base, the J end lost 5 bases, and 6 bases lay between the germline ends. CDR1 LNHDA and CDR2 SQIVND come from the germline V gene (reference sequence). The CDR3 has 13 amino acids. Here the CDR3 DNA reads TGTGCCAGTAGTATAGCGAGATATCAGCCCCAGCATTTT. Residues: CASSIARYQPQHF. The full variable domain, in which reference TRBV19 and TRBJ1-5 provide the parts outside the CDR3, is DGGITQSPKYLFRKEGQNVTLSCEQNLNHDAMYWYRQDPGQGLRLIYYSQIVNDFQKGDIAEGYSVSREKKESFPLTVTSAQKNPTAFYLCASSIARYQPQHFGDGTRLSIL.

With regard to this clone: Germline is not matched at one junction end, which may reflect a read error. The V call is TRBV11-2, the J call TRBJ1-2; maybe TRBD1 (5 bases). Germline V gene sequence: CDR1 SGHAT, CDR2 FQNNGV. The CDR3 loop spans 13 amino acids. The CDR3 DNA sequence: TGTGCCAGCAGCTTAGCCGAACCCCGGGACTACAACTTC. Its translation is CASSLAEPRDYNF.

The gene calls are TRBV7-6 and TRBJ2-1, with TRBD2 as a possible D gene (7 bases). The germline V gene encodes CDR1 SGHVS and CDR2 FNYEAQ. This CDR3 has 15 amino acids. The germline V and J ends were trimmed by 5 bases and 10 bases, with 21 bases remaining between them. Here the CDR3 reads CASSPWRGGDREQFF. In DNA, the CDR3 is TGTGCCAGCAGCCCATGGAGGGGGGGCGACCGGGAGCAGTTCTTC.